The clone carrying this T cell receptor beta chain came up a few times. Trimming shortened V by 4 bases and J by 4 bases, and 13 bases separated the two germline ends. The CDR3 sequence is 13 residues long. Germline V gene data show CDR1 as DFQATT and CDR2 as SNEGSKA (reference sequence). This sample stems from a study of T-cell reconstitution after alpha-beta-depleted transplantation in children. Preparation of the TCRbeta library used unique molecular identifiers. TCRdb recomputed calls from the PCR reads with MiXCR, one row per CDR3 protein. The sample gives over 550,000 distinct CDR3 sequences, over 9.5% of which show up once; less than 5% is in the top ten.

The specimen was PBMCs from the stem cell graft donor, collected from the stem cell graft. The chain recombines TRBV20-1 with TRBJ2-5; possibly TRBD1 or TRBD2 for D (6 bases each). The sequence came from a human donor who donated a stem cell graft to a child with acute myeloid leukemia. CDR3 sequence reads: CSATRTAGETQYF. DNA of the CDR3: TGCAGTGCTACCCGGACAGCGGGAGAGACCCAGTACTTC.